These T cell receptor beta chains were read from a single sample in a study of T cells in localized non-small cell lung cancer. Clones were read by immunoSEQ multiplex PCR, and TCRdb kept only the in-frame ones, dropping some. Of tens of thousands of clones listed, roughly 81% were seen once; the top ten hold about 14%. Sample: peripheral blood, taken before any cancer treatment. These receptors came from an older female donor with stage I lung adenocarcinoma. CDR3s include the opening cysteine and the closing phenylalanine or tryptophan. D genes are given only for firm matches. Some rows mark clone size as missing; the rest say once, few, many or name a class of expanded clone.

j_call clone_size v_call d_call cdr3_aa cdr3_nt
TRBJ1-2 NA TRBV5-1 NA CASSLGLRRYTF TGCGCCAGCAGCTTGGGGCTAAGGAGATACACCTTC
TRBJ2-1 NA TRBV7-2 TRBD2 CASRPRTRAGNEQFF TGTGCCAGCAGACCCCGGACTAGAGCTGGCAATGAGCAGTTCTTC
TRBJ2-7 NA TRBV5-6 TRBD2 CASSEFLTSGFNSYEQYF TGTGCCAGCAGCGAATTCCTGACTAGCGGTTTTAACTCCTACGAGCAGTACTTC
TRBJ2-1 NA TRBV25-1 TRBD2 CASSELGAGGLYEQFF TGTGCCAGCAGTGAATTGGGAGCGGGGGGGCTGTATGAGCAGTTCTTC
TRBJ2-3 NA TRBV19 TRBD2 CASSLNSGRITDTQYF TGTGCCAGTAGTTTGAATAGCGGGAGAATCACAGATACGCAGTATTTT
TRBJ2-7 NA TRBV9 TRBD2 CATSPGLAGYEQYF TGTGCCACCTCCCCGGGACTAGCGGGCTACGAGCAGTACTTC
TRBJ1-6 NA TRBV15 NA CATSKERFYSPLHF TGTGCCACCAGCAAGGAGCGGTTTTATTCACCCCTCCACTTT
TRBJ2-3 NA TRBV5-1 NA CASSLRTDTQYF TGCGCCAGCAGCTTGCGGACAGATACGCAGTATTTT
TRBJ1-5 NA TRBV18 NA CASSPDRNQPQHF TGTGCCAGCTCACCAGACCGCAATCAGCCCCAGCATTTT
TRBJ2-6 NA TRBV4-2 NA CASSQGQSNLPGANVLTF TGTGCCAGCAGCCAAGGGCAAAGCAACCTCCCCGGGGCCAACGTCCTGACTTTC
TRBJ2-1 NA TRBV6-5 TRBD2 CASSRLAGLNEQFF TGTGCCAGCAGTAGACTAGCGGGGCTTAATGAGCAGTTCTTC
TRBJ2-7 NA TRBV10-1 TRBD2 CASSEGLAGGRSSYEQYF TGCGCCAGCAGTGAGGGACTAGCGGGGGGCCGAAGCTCCTACGAGCAGTACTTC
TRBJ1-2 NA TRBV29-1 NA CSVGLLPLGGYTF TGCAGCGTTGGGTTGCTCCCTCTCGGTGGCTACACCTTC
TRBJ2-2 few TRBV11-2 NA CASSPTGITGELFF TGTGCCAGCAGCCCTACCGGCATAACCGGGGAGCTGTTTTTT
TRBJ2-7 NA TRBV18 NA CASSLGQIYEQYF TGTGCCAGCTCACTAGGACAAATCTACGAGCAGTACTTC
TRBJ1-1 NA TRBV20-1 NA CSAQNTEAFF TGCAGTGCTCAGAACACTGAAGCTTTCTTT
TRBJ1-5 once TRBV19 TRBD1 CASTPGQGSNQPQHF TGTGCCAGTACCCCGGGACAGGGTAGCAATCAGCCCCAGCATTTT
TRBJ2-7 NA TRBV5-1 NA CASRGDYEQYF TGCGCCAGCAGGGGGGATTACGAGCAGTACTTC
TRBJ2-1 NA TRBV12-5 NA CASGSPSGAGVANEQFF TGTGCTAGTGGTTCACCCTCGGGGGCGGGAGTCGCCAATGAGCAGTTCTTC
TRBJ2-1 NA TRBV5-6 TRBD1 CASRRPGQGPRFF TGTGCCAGCAGGCGTCCCGGACAGGGCCCAAGGTTCTTC
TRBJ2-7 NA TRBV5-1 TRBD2 CASSLDLAGASEQYF TGCGCCAGCAGCTTGGACCTAGCGGGGGCCAGCGAGCAGTACTTC
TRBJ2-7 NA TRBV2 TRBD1 CASSEAVGQGGEQYF TGTGCCAGCAGTGAAGCTGTGGGACAGGGAGGCGAGCAGTACTTC
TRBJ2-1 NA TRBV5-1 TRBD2 CASRPTSGSAYNEQFF TGCGCCAGCAGACCGACTAGCGGAAGTGCTTACAATGAGCAGTTCTTC
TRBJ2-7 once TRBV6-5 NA CASTPGRSYEQYF TGTGCCAGCACCCCCGGTCGCTCCTACGAGCAGTACTTC
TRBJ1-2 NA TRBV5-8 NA CASSLTGFLNYGYTF TGTGCCAGCAGCTTAACAGGGTTTTTAAACTATGGCTACACCTTC
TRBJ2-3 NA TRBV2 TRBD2 CASSREGRDTQYF TGTGCCAGCAGTCGGGAGGGCCGGGATACGCAGTATTTT
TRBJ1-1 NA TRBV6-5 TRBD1 CASNPTGIAEAFF TGTGCCAGCAATCCGACAGGGATCGCTGAAGCTTTCTTT
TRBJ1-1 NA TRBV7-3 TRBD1 CASSLGTGEGAANLRF TGTGCCAGCAGCTTGGGGACAGGGGAAGGGGCGGCGAATTTGCGATTT
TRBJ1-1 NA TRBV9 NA CASSQMDSAEAFF TGTGCCAGCAGCCAAATGGACTCAGCTGAAGCTTTCTTT
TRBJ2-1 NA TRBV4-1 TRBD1 CASSLVRGETGGNNEQFF TGCGCCAGCAGCCTAGTCCGGGGGGAAACAGGGGGCAACAATGAGCAGTTCTTC
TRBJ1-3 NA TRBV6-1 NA CASSESPSSGNTIYF TGTGCCAGCAGTGAGTCGCCCAGCTCTGGAAACACCATATATTTT
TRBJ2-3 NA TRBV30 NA CAWSREGQTSTDTQYF TGTGCCTGGAGTCGGGAAGGACAGACTAGCACAGATACGCAGTATTTT
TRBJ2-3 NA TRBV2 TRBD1 CASSLRQGSTDTQYF TGTGCCAGCAGCTTAAGACAGGGTAGCACAGATACGCAGTATTTT
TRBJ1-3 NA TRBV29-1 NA CSGNSGNTIYF TGCAGCGGTAACTCTGGAAACACCATATATTTT
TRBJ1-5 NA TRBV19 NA CASSIRGHLYSNQPQHF TGTGCCAGTAGTATCCGTGGACACCTTTATAGCAATCAGCCCCAGCATTTT
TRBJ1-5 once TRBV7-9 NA CASSQGRQPQHF TGTGCCAGCAGCCAGGGACGTCAGCCCCAGCATTTT
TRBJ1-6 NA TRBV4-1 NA CASSLRDIGPLHF TGCGCCAGCAGCCTTCGGGACATTGGGCCCCTCCACTTT
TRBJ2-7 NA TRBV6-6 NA CASSYPGNAYEQYF TGTGCCAGCAGTTACCCGGGTAACGCCTACGAGCAGTACTTC
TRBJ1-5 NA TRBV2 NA CASSEDLAQNQPQHF TGTGCCAGCAGTGAAGATCTAGCCCAGAATCAGCCCCAGCATTTT
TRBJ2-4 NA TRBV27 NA CATKNNRGGIQYF TGTGCCACCAAAAATAACAGGGGAGGAATTCAGTACTTC
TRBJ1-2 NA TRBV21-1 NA CASSKVGTLDYGYTF TGTGCCAGCAGCAAAGTAGGGACCCTAGACTATGGCTACACCTTC
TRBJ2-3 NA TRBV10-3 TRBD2 CATAASGGGDTQYF TGTGCCACAGCCGCATCGGGGGGGGGAGATACGCAGTATTTT
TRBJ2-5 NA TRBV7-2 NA CASSLVGGTQYF TGTGCCAGCAGCTTAGTCGGAGGGACCCAGTACTTC
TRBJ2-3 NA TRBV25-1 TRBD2 CASSDQRGGLTDTQYF TGTGCCAGCAGTGACCAACGGGGGGGACTCACAGATACGCAGTATTTT
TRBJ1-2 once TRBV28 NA CASSFPGPNYGYTF TGTGCCAGCAGTTTCCCCGGACCCAACTATGGCTACACCTTC
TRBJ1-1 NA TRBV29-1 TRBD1 CSVHQGGFYAEAFF TGCAGCGTTCATCAGGGGGGTTTTTACGCTGAAGCTTTCTTT
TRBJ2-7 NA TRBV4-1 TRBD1 CASSPWALRDRAYEQYF TGCGCCAGCAGCCCCTGGGCCCTCCGGGACAGGGCCTACGAGCAGTACTTC
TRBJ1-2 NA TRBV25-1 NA CASSEGRNYGYTF TGTGCCAGCAGTGAGGGCAGAAACTATGGCTACACCTTC
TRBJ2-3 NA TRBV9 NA CASSLRSTQYF TGTGCCAGCAGCCTCCGAAGTACGCAGTATTTT
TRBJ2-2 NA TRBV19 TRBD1 CASSIRVGQGSTGELFF TGTGCCAGTAGTATAAGAGTTGGACAGGGGAGCACCGGGGAGCTGTTTTTT
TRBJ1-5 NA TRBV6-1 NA CATADRTIGHQPQHF TGTGCCACCGCGGACAGAACCATCGGACATCAGCCCCAGCATTTT
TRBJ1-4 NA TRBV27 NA CASSFRRGGEKLFF TGTGCCAGCAGTTTTAGGAGGGGAGGTGAAAAACTGTTTTTT
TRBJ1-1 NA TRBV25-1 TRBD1 CASSDRQGWRTEAFF TGTGCCAGCAGTGATCGACAGGGGTGGAGGACTGAAGCTTTCTTT
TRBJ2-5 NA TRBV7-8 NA CASSQYATQETQYF TGTGCCAGCAGCCAGTATGCTACGCAAGAGACCCAGTACTTC
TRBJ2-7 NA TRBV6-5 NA CASRRGTPEHYEQYF TGTGCCAGCAGACGCGGGACCCCGGAGCACTACGAGCAGTACTTC